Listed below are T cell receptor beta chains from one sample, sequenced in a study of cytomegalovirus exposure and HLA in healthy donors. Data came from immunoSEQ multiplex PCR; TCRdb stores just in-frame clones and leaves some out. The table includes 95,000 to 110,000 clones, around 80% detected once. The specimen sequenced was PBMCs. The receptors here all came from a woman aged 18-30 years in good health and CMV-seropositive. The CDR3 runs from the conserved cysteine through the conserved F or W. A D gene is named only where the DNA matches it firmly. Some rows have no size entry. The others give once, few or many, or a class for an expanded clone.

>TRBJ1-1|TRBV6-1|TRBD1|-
CASTRTGETEAFF
TGTGCCAGCACCCGGACAGGGGAAACTGAAGCTTTCTTT
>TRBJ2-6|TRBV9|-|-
CASSSTDSGANVLTF
TGTGCCAGCAGCAGTACAGACTCTGGGGCCAACGTCCTGACTTTC
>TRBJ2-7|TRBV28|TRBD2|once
CASSLFVWASGSKGYEQYF
TGTGCCAGCAGTTTATTTGTGTGGGCGAGCGGGAGTAAGGGCTACGAGCAGTACTTC
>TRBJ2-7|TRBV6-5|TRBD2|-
CASSYGTSGTYEQYF
TGTGCCAGCAGTTACGGGACTAGCGGGACATACGAGCAGTACTTC
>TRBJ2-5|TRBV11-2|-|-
CASSLAGKETQYF
TGTGCCAGCAGCTTAGCGGGGAAAGAGACCCAGTACTTC
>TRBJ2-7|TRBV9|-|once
CASSVQGEDYEQYF
TGTGCCAGCAGCGTACAGGGGGAGGACTACGAGCAGTACTTC
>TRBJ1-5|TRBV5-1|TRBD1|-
CASRRDSSNQPQHF
TGCGCCAGCAGGCGGGACAGTAGCAATCAGCCCCAGCATTTT
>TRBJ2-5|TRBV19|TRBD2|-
CASSKELAEGTQYF
TGTGCCAGTAGTAAAGAGCTAGCGGAAGGGACCCAGTACTTC
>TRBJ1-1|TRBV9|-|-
CASSSGGGSVNTEAFF
TGTGCCAGCAGTTCCGGGGGGGGCAGTGTGAACACTGAAGCTTTCTTT
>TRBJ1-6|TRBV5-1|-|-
CASSLGQNNSPLHF
TGCGCCAGCAGCTTGGGGCAGAATAATTCACCCCTCCACTTT
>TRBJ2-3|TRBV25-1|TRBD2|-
CASRSEGGSITDTQYF
TGTGCCAGCCGGTCTGAAGGCGGGAGTATCACAGATACGCAGTATTTT
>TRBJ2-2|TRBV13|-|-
CASSLGRGELFF
TGTGCCAGCAGCTTAGGACGGGGGGAGCTGTTTTTT
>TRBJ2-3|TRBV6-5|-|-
CASSYPDYLTDTQYF
TGTGCCAGCAGTTACCCCGACTACCTCACAGATACGCAGTATTTT
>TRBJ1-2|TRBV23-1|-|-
CASSPGQYGYTF
TGCGCCAGCAGTCCCGGACAGTATGGCTACACCTTC
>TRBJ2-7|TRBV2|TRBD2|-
CASSEPSGRHEQYF
TGTGCCAGCAGTGAGCCCAGCGGGAGACACGAGCAGTACTTC
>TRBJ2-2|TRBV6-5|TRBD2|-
CASSPLAGVSGELFF
TGTGCCAGCAGCCCCTTAGCGGGAGTCTCCGGGGAGCTGTTTTTT
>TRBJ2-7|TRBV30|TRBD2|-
CAWRPSGSNEQYF
TGTGCCTGGAGGCCTAGCGGGAGCAACGAGCAGTACTTC
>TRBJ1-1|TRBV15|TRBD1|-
CATSREVGQANTEAFF
TGTGCCACCAGCAGAGAGGTCGGACAGGCGAACACTGAAGCTTTCTTT
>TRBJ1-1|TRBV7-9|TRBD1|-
CASSMSGQGSEAFF
TGTGCCAGCAGCATGTCGGGACAGGGGTCTGAAGCTTTCTTT
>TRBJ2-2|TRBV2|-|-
CASSVSARSGPGELFF
TGTGCCAGCAGTGTATCGGCTAGGAGTGGCCCCGGGGAGCTGTTTTTT
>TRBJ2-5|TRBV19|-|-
CASSMVGETQYF
TGTGCCAGTAGTATGGTCGGAGAGACCCAGTACTTC
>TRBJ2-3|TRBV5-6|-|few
CASSFMTSSTDTQYF
TGTGCCAGCAGCTTCATGACTAGTAGCACAGATACGCAGTATTTT
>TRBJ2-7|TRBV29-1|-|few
CSVETADSSYEQYF
TGCAGCGTCGAGACAGCCGATAGCTCCTACGAGCAGTACTTC
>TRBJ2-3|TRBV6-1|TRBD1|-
CASRPGQGIYDTQYF
TGTGCCAGCAGGCCGGGACAGGGGATATATGATACGCAGTATTTT
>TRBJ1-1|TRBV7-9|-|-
CASSLALWTENTEAFF
TGTGCCAGCAGCTTAGCGCTTTGGACAGAGAACACTGAAGCTTTCTTT
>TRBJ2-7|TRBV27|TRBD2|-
CASSMPSPGLAGGVEQYF
TGTGCCAGCAGCATGCCATCACCGGGACTAGCGGGAGGGGTCGAGCAGTACTTC
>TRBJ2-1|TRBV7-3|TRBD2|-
CASSPGPGGGNEQFF
TGTGCCAGCAGCCCCGGCCCGGGAGGAGGCAATGAGCAGTTCTTC
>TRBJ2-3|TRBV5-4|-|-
CASSWTDTDTQYF
TGTGCCAGCAGCTGGACAGACACAGATACGCAGTATTTT
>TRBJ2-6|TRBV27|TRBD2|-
CASSLPLFPPSGVRSGANVLTF
TGTGCCAGCAGTCTACCTCTTTTCCCCCCTAGCGGAGTACGCTCTGGGGCCAACGTCCTGACTTTC
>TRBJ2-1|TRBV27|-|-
CASSFGGLGEQFF
TGTGCCAGCAGTTTTGGCGGGTTGGGGGAGCAGTTCTTC
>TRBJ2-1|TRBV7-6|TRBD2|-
CASSLTGGPYNEQFF
TGTGCCAGCAGCTTAACGGGAGGGCCATACAATGAGCAGTTCTTC
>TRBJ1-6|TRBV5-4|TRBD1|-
CASSSSLVKRGQGYSPLHF
TGTGCCAGCAGCTCCTCGCTTGTGAAGCGGGGACAGGGTTATTCACCCCTCCACTTT
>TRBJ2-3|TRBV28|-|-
CASSPRTPNTQYF
TGTGCCAGCAGTCCCCGGACACCGAATACGCAGTATTTT
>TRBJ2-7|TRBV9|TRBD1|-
CASSAGGQGGTYEQYF
TGTGCCAGCAGCGCCGGGGGACAGGGCGGTACGTACGAGCAGTACTTC
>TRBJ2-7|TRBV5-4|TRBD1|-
CASSKGGQGSYSYEQYF
TGTGCCAGCAGCAAGGGCGGACAGGGTTCCTACTCCTACGAGCAGTACTTC
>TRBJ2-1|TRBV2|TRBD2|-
CASRAGLAEGGAQFF
TGTGCCAGCAGGGCGGGACTAGCGGAGGGGGGGGCGCAGTTCTTC
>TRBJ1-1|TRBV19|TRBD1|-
CASSWGTGGMGLNTEAFF
TGTGCCAGTAGTTGGGGGACAGGGGGCATGGGTTTGAACACTGAAGCTTTCTTT
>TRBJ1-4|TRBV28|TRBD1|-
CASRSGTGVTTNEKLFF
TGTGCCAGCAGGTCCGGGACAGGGGTAACAACTAATGAAAAACTGTTTTTT
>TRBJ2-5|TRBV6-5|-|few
CASSYGQGETQYF
TGTGCCAGCAGTTACGGGCAGGGGGAGACCCAGTACTTC
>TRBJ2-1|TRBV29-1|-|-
CSVSGTVYNEQFF
TGCAGCGTTTCCGGGACTGTGTACAATGAGCAGTTCTTC
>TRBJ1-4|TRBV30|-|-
CAWSVQLNEKLFF
TGTGCCTGGAGTGTACAGCTTAATGAAAAACTGTTTTTT
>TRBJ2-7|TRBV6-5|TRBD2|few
CASSWTSGRVREQYF
TGTGCCAGCAGCTGGACTAGCGGGAGGGTGAGGGAGCAGTACTTC
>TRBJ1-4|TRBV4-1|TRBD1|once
CASSRGQGKSSANEKLFF
TGCGCCAGCAGCCGTGGACAGGGTAAGAGTTCGGCTAATGAAAAACTGTTTTTT
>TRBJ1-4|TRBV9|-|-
CASSRAGGNGEKLFF
TGTGCCAGTAGCAGGGCCGGGGGGAACGGGGAAAAACTGTTTTTT
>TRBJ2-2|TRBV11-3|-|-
CASSSGGTDTGELFF
TGTGCCAGCAGCTCCGGCGGGACAGACACCGGGGAGCTGTTTTTT
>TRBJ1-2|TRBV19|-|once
CASSLSRGNYGYTF
TGTGCCAGTAGCCTCTCCCGGGGGAATTATGGCTACACCTTC
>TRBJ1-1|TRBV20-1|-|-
CSAAQDTEAFF
TGCAGTGCTGCCCAGGACACTGAAGCTTTCTTT
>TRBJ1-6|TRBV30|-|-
CAWSVSEGLPLHF
TGTGCCTGGAGTGTATCGGAGGGACTGCCCCTCCACTTT
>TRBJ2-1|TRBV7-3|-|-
CASSSSRVGEQFF
TGTGCCAGCAGCTCGAGTCGGGTGGGTGAGCAGTTCTTC
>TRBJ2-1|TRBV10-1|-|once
CASSSFNEQFF
TGCGCCAGCAGTTCGTTTAATGAGCAGTTCTTC
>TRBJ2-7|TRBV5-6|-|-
CASSQGWSYEQYF
TGTGCCAGCAGCCAGGGGTGGTCCTACGAGCAGTACTTC